The 5 T cell receptor beta chains given below trace back to one sample, sequenced in a study of early T cells in non-severe SARS-CoV-2 infection. TCRdb fed the 5' RACE reads into MiXCR, producing one record per CDR3 protein. Here the sample spans 43,000 or so distinct CDR3 sequences, roughly 4% being singletons. The sequencing sample was made of whole blood. These receptors were obtained from an adult who was a healthcare worker with PCR-confirmed SARS-CoV-2 infection or an uninfected control (not recorded which).

This clonotype was observed at least ten times. V usage is TRBV2 and J usage is TRBJ1-5, with D hard to call. The V gene lost 7 bases and the J gene lost 2 bases, with 12 bases spanning the gap. There are 14 residues in the CDR3. From germline, CDR1 is SNHLY and CDR2 FYNNEI. The CDR3 coding sequence is TGTGCCAGCAAAAAGGGTGATGGCAATCAGCCCCAGCATTTT. It translates to CASKKGDGNQPQHF.

This clonotype was seen repeatedly, ten times or more. The V call is TRBV28, the J call TRBJ1-3; unclear D gene. Germline CDR1 and CDR2: MDHEN and SYDVKM. V was cut by 4 bases and J by 0 bases, with 10 bases left in between. The CDR3 length is 15 residues. The CDR3: CASSSTVFSGNTIYF. As DNA, the CDR3 is TGTGCCAGCAGTTCTACAGTTTTCTCTGGAAACACCATATATTTT.

This clonotype has a count of ten or more. J is TRBJ1-1 and V is TRBV3-1; D is ambiguous. CDR1 and CDR2 (germline): LGHDT, YNNKEL (reference sequence). V was cut by 1 base and J by 8 bases, with 5 bases left in between. This CDR3 is built from 11 residues. For the CDR3, the DNA is TGTGCCAGCAGCCAAGGTAGGGAAGCTTTCTTT. Translating gives CASSQGREAFF.

The chain uses TRBV27 and TRBJ1-1; D might be TRBD1 (6 bases). The V and J ends lost 4 bases and 1 base respectively, with 13 bases between them. CDR3 length equals 15 residues. CDR1 is MNHEY and CDR2 is SMNVEV in the germline V gene (reference sequence). The CDR3 here is CASSSHRVKNTEAFF. CDR3 DNA sequence: TGTGCCAGCAGTTCGCACAGGGTAAAGAACACTGAAGCTTTCTTT.

This clonotype was observed many times. The rearrangement links TRBV12-3 or TRBV12-4 to TRBJ1-2; D is possibly TRBD1 (6 bases). The CDR3 totals 12 residues. V was trimmed by 3 bases and J by 8 bases, leaving 10 bases between them. CDR3 region: CASSLGHTGYTF. The DNA for the CDR3 is TGTGCCAGCAGTTTGGGACACACAGGCTACACCTTC.